Presented here are 3 T cell receptor beta chains from one specimen sequenced in a study of blood T cell repertoires in COVID-19. Using immunoSEQ multiplex PCR, the repertoire was profiled, and TCRdb retains in-frame clones only, with some absent. The sample has 250,000 to 300,000 clones, under 90% seen once. The sequenced material came from PBMCs or T cells enriched from blood (not recorded which). These receptors were taken from a man aged 18 to 29 who had recovered from COVID-19.

The CDR3 reads CASSPGTVGSPLHF. The CDR3 DNA follows: TGTGCCAGCAGCCCCGGGACAGTAGGGTCACCCCTCCACTTT. This sequence joins TRBV9 and TRBJ1-6; 7 bases align to TRBD1. CDR1 SGDLS and CDR2 YYNGEE come from the germline V gene. Losses at the gene ends were 4 bases for V and 10 bases for J; bases not matched to a gene: 8. This CDR3 contains 14 residues.

The V gene is TRBV18, the J gene TRBJ2-1, with a weak D call TRBD1 (6 bases). The CDR3 spans 14 residues. With 8 bases removed from V and 7 bases from J, the gap between germline ends came to 18 bases. Germline V gene sequence: CDR1 KGHSH, CDR2 LQKENI. The CDR3 is CASRGSATGNEQFF. In nucleotides, the CDR3 is TGTGCCAGCAGGGGGAGCGCCACGGGGAATGAGCAGTTCTTC. Complete variable domain (other parts from reference TRBV18 and TRBJ2-1): NAGVMQNPRHLVRRRGQEARLRCSPMKGHSHVYWYRQLPEEGLKFMVYLQKENIIDESGMPKERFSAEFPKEGPSILRIQQVVRGDSAAYFCASRGSATGNEQFFGPGTRLTVL.

This clone has only one observation. V is TRBV28 and J is TRBJ2-7; TRBD1 might be the D (7 bases). Germline loops: CDR1 MDHEN, CDR2 SYDVKM. V was pared by 4 bases and J by 3 bases, with 16 bases between. The length of the CDR3 is 15 residues. DNA for the CDR3: TGTGCCAGCAGTTCCGACCAGGGGGGCCGCTACGAGCAGTACTTC. Translated, it gives CASSSDQGGRYEQYF. The variable domain in full, with the rest retrieved from reference TRBV28 and TRBJ2-7, is DVKVTQSSRYLVKRTGEKVFLECVQDMDHENMFWYRQDPGLGLRLIYFSYDVKMKEKGDIPEGYSVSREKKERFSLILESASTNQTSMYLCASSSDQGGRYEQYFGPGTRLTVT.